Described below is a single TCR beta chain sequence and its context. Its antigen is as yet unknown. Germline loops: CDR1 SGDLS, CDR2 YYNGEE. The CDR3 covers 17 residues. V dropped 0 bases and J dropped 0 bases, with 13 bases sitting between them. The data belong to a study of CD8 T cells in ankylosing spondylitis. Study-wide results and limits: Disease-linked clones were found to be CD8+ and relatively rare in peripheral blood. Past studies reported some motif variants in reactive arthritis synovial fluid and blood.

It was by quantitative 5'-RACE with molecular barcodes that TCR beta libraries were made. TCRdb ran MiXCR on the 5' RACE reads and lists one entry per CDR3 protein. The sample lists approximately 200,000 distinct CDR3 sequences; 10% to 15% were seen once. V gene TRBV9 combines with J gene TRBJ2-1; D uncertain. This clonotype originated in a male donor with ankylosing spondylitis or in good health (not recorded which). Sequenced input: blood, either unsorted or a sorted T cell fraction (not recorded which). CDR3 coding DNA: TGTGCCAGCAGCGTAGATCACGGGCTCAGCTCCTACAATGAGCAGTTCTTC. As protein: CASSVDHGLSSYNEQFF.